Below are 32 T cell receptor beta chains sequenced from a single sample in a study of T-cell reconstitution after alpha-beta-depleted transplantation in children. The authors prepared the TCRbeta library with unique molecular identifiers. TCRdb itself ran the PCR reads through MiXCR, one entry per CDR3 protein. The table has fewer than 450,000 distinct CDR3 sequences, around 15% seen once. Material: PBMCs, mostly from graft donor cells, obtained 360 days after TCRalphabeta/CD19-depleted stem cell transplant. These receptors all stem from a male patient aged 2-10 years who had a stem cell transplant for acute lymphoblastic leukemia, so the T cells may come from the graft donor.

This clonotype was observed a handful of times. The V gene is TRBV12-3 or TRBV12-4, the J gene TRBJ2-4, with D tentatively TRBD2 (6 bases). The length of the CDR3 is 14 residues. Between the trimmed V and J ends, which lost 3 bases and 4 bases, there was a span of 10 bases. As DNA, the CDR3 is TGTGCCAGCAGTTTGCGGGACCTAAAAAACATTCAGTACTTC. Residues: CASSLRDLKNIQYF.

There are many counts of this clonotype. The V and J genes are TRBV5-1 and TRBJ2-7; D is possibly TRBD1 (6 bases). Trimming removed 2 bases at V and 1 base at J, with 7 bases between. The CDR3 is made up of 13 amino acids. From germline, CDR1 is SGHRS and CDR2 YFSETQ. The CDR3 region is CASSFGTSYEQYF. In nucleotides, the CDR3 is TGCGCCAGCAGCTTCGGGACATCCTACGAGCAGTACTTC.

Ten or more counts support this clonotype. The chain has TRBV4-3 and TRBJ1-2; D is possibly TRBD1 (6 bases). Germline V lookup: CDR1 LGHNA, CDR2 YSLEER. V was pared by 5 bases and J by 3 bases, with 19 bases between. This CDR3 has 16 residues. The CDR3, as DNA: TGCGCCAGCAGCAAACAAAGGGGGGGGTTTGACTATGGCTACACCTTC. This sequence encodes CASSKQRGGFDYGYTF.

V and J are TRBV4-3 and TRBJ2-7; D possibly corresponds to TRBD1 (5 bases). Germline CDR1 reads LGHNA; CDR2 reads YSLEER. This CDR3 has 15 residues. Trimming cost V 0 bases and J 1 base, with 10 bases left between them. Here the CDR3 DNA reads TGCGCCAGCAGCCAAGAAAGTCAGGGATCCTACGAGCAGTACTTC. Encoded protein: CASSQESQGSYEQYF.

The chain recombines TRBV19 with TRBJ2-2; 9 positions agree with TRBD2. Trimming took 10 bases from V and 7 from J; bases not matched to a gene: 16. The CDR3 spans 16 residues. From germline, CDR1 is LNHDA and CDR2 SQIVND (reference sequence). Here the CDR3 reads CATRRVVAGAGGELFF. The CDR3 DNA is TGTGCCACTCGCCGTGTGGTAGCGGGAGCTGGCGGGGAGCTGTTTTTT. Based on the CDR3 plus reference TRBV19 and TRBJ2-2, the full variable domain is DGGITQSPKYLFRKEGQNVTLSCEQNLNHDAMYWYRQDPGQGLRLIYYSQIVNDFQKGDIAEGYSVSREKKESFPLTVTSAQKNPTAFYLCATRRVVAGAGGELFFGEGSRLTVL.

This clonotype occurred a few times. The chain employs TRBV11-2 and TRBJ2-3; D possibly corresponds to TRBD2 (5 bases). V gave up 0 bases and J gave up 5 bases, with 6 bases separating them. This CDR3 has 13 residues. CDR1 and CDR2 (germline): SGHAT, FQNNGV. The CDR3 here is CASSLEGRDTQYF. In DNA, the CDR3 is TGTGCCAGCAGCTTAGAAGGGAGAGATACGCAGTATTTT.

This clonotype was seen only a few times. The chain is built from TRBV7-3 and TRBJ2-1; D call uncertain. The CDR3 length is 17 residues. Deletions cut 0 bases from V and 2 bases from J, with 14 bases between. The germline V gene has CDR1 SGHTA and CDR2 FQGTGA. This CDR3 reads CASSLTRESLAYNEQFF. In DNA form, the CDR3 reads TGTGCCAGCAGCTTAACCCGTGAGAGTCTAGCCTACAATGAGCAGTTCTTC.

The J gene is TRBJ2-1, the V gene TRBV6-2 or TRBV6-3; D unclear. Looked up from germline, CDR1 is MNHEY and CDR2 is SVGEGT. The CDR3 is 14 residues long. Trimming left V 0 bases short and J 4 bases short, with 7 bases between. In nucleotides, the CDR3 is TGTGCCAGCAGTTACTCTCTGACTTACAATGAGCAGTTCTTC. Translated: CASSYSLTYNEQFF.

V gene TRBV15 combines with J gene TRBJ1-2; 7 nucleotides match TRBD1. V gave up 3 bases and J gave up 3 bases; unmatched junction bases: 10. Germline CDR1 reads LNHNV; CDR2 reads YYDKDF (reference sequence). There are 16 residues in the CDR3. The CDR3 protein is CATSSNSGTAYYGYTF. The CDR3 nucleotides read TGTGCCACCAGCAGCAACTCCGGGACAGCCTACTATGGCTACACCTTC. Looking up the rest from reference TRBV15 and TRBJ1-2 gives the full variable domain: DAMVIQNPRYQVTQFGKPVTLSCSQTLNHNVMYWYQQKSSQAPKLLFHYYDKDFNNEADTPDNFQSRRPNTSFCFLDIRSPGLGDTAMYLCATSSNSGTAYYGYTFGSGTRLTVV.

In this sample, this clonotype turned up many times. For the CDR3, the DNA is TGCAGCGTCGTGACAGGGCTGAAATACGAGCAGTACTTC. It translates to CSVVTGLKYEQYF. This chain joins TRBV29-1 and TRBJ2-7, with TRBD1 matching over 7 bases. CDR1 is SQVTM, CDR2 ANQGSEA, per germline. The CDR3 has 13 amino acids. J was trimmed by 4 bases and V by 6 bases; bases with no gene match: 9.

A remark on this clonotype: Germline is not matched at one junction end, which may reflect a read error. The V call is TRBV20-1, the J call TRBJ2-7, with 8 positions matching TRBD2. Germline CDR1 is DFQATT and CDR2 is SNEGSKA (reference sequence). The CDR3 is 15 residues long. CDR3 sequence (DNA): TGCTGTGCTAGCCCGCTGGGCGGGAGGTATTACGAGCAGTACTTC. Its protein product is CCASPLGGRYYEQYF.

This clonotype was counted between two and nine times. The J gene is TRBJ1-2, the V gene TRBV28; 7 bases line up with TRBD1. V shed 8 bases and J 7 bases; nucleotides not matched to a gene: 13. Germline lookup yields CDR1 MDHEN and CDR2 SYDVKM. CDR3 length equals 14 residues. The CDR3, as DNA: TGTGCCAGCCTCAAAGGGGGCGTGGAGAGTGGCTACACCTTC. Translating it yields CASLKGGVESGYTF.

This chain joins TRBV12-3 or TRBV12-4 and TRBJ2-2, with 8 bases that match TRBD1. The trim removed 11 bases at V and 5 bases at J, leaving 22 bases unmatched. CDR3 size: 18 residues. The CDR3 protein is CAFSSRVTLRTGTGELFF. The CDR3 bases are TGTGCCTTCAGTTCTCGGGTCACACTACGGACAGGGACCGGGGAGCTGTTTTTT.

The chain has TRBV4-3 and TRBJ2-3, with D unclear. CDR1 and CDR2 (germline): LGHNA, YSLEER. This CDR3 comprises 13 residues. V gave up 1 base and J gave up 4 bases, with 6 bases separating them. In DNA, the CDR3 is TGCGCCAGCAGCCAAGCCCCCGCAGATACGCAGTATTTT. Residues: CASSQAPADTQYF.

This clonotype was observed at least ten times. This chain connects TRBV29-1 to TRBJ2-1, with 9 bases fitting TRBD2. The CDR3 runs 13 residues. CDR1 is SQVTM, CDR2 ANQGSEA, per germline. V gave up 4 bases and J gave up 9 bases; unmatched junction bases: 7. The CDR3 nucleotides read TGCAGCGTTGGCGGGAGGGACATTTTTGAGCAGTTCTTC. Protein product: CSVGGRDIFEQFF.

This rearrangement joins TRBV3-1 to TRBJ2-5; D is unresolved. V shed 1 base and J shed 3 bases, with 12 bases lying between them. The germline CDR1 and CDR2 sequences are LGHDT and YNNKEL (reference sequence). CDR3 length: 15 amino acids. Here the CDR3 DNA reads TGTGCCAGCAGCCAAGTCGGTACTGAAAAAGAGACCCAGTACTTC. This gives the protein CASSQVGTEKETQYF.

This clonotype has more than one count but fewer than ten. The rearrangement joins TRBV20-1 to TRBJ2-7; D unclear. Trimming shortened V by 0 bases and J by 3 bases, and 6 bases separated the two germline ends. Germline V lookup: CDR1 DFQATT, CDR2 SNEGSKA (reference sequence). The CDR3 spans 12 residues. CDR3 region: CSARDNSYEQYF. The CDR3 nucleotides are TGCAGTGCTAGAGATAACAGCTACGAGCAGTACTTC.

V is TRBV3-1 and J is TRBJ1-2; 7 bases map to TRBD1. CDR1 and CDR2 from the germline V gene are LGHDT and YNNKEL (reference sequence). The CDR3 is 17 residues long. The V segment lost 1 base and the J segment 2 bases; nucleotides outside the gene matches: 10. The CDR3 sequence: CASSQVPDGQVNYGYTF. The CDR3 nucleotides read TGTGCCAGCAGCCAAGTCCCGGATGGACAGGTCAACTATGGCTACACCTTC.

This clonotype has only a few counts. The chain employs TRBV24-1 and TRBJ2-5; D gene ambiguous. Looked up from germline, CDR1 is KGHDR and CDR2 is SFDVKD. With 5 bases removed from V and 1 base from J, the gap between germline ends came to 7 bases. The CDR3 contains 13 residues. The CDR3 DNA reads as TGTGCCACCAGTGGAGGCAGCCAAGAGACCCAGTACTTC. Translated, it gives CATSGGSQETQYF.

V usage is TRBV2 and J usage is TRBJ1-2; TRBD1 aligns across 8 bases. The CDR3 contains 13 residues. CDR1 is SNHLY, CDR2 FYNNEI, per germline. V lost 4 bases to trimming and J lost 12 bases; unmatched junction nucleotides: 10. The CDR3 DNA sequence: TGTGCCAGCAGTGGGACAGGGAGGGAGGGCCACACCTTC. Its translation: CASSGTGREGHTF. The variable domain in full, with the rest retrieved from reference TRBV2 and TRBJ1-2, is EPEVTQTPSHQVTQMGQEVILRCVPISNHLYFYWYRQILGQKVEFLVSFYNNEISEKSEIFDDQFSVERPDGSNFTLKIRSTKLEDSAMYFCASSGTGREGHTFGSGTRLTVV.

Only one count was recorded for this clonotype. The chain joins TRBV30 to TRBJ2-1; 9 bases map to TRBD2. Germline CDR1 reads GTSNPN; CDR2 reads SVGIG (reference sequence). This CDR3 has 14 residues. V was pared by 5 bases and J by 4 bases, with 6 bases of the junction left unmatched. The CDR3: CAWSGGLAYNEQFF. The CDR3, as DNA: TGTGCCTGGTCCGGGGGACTAGCTTACAATGAGCAGTTCTTC.

At least ten counts were recorded for this clonotype. The gene calls are TRBV9 and TRBJ1-1; no clear D gene. Germline assignment: CDR1 SGDLS and CDR2 YYNGEE. Trimming shortened V by 0 bases and J by 0 bases, and 15 bases separated the two germline ends. CDR3 length: 17 amino acids. Here the CDR3 reads CASSVVPQVALNTEAFF. CDR3 DNA: TGTGCCAGCAGCGTAGTCCCTCAGGTAGCTTTGAACACTGAAGCTTTCTTT.

The chain recombines TRBV4-1 with TRBJ2-3; 13 nucleotides line up with TRBD2. Germline trimming cut 4 bases from V and 6 bases from J; bases unmatched to any gene: 7. This CDR3 spans 16 amino acids. CDR1 MGHRA and CDR2 YSYEKL come from the germline V gene. The CDR3 region has the DNA TGCGCCAGCAGCCCGACTAGCGGGAGGACCAGGGATACGCAGTATTTT. It encodes CASSPTSGRTRDTQYF.

The chain recombines TRBV20-1 with TRBJ2-7; D may match TRBD1 or TRBD2 (5 bases each). Deletions cut 0 bases from V and 3 bases from J, with 9 bases between. The CDR3 length is 13 residues. Germline CDR1 reads DFQATT; CDR2 reads SNEGSKA (reference sequence). In DNA, the CDR3 is TGCAGTGCTAGAGATCGGGACGGCTACGAGCAGTACTTC. Protein product: CSARDRDGYEQYF.

This clonotype showed up many times. The chain links TRBV10-3 to TRBJ2-3; TRBD2 might be the D (6 bases). Germline V gene sequence: CDR1 ENHRY, CDR2 SYGVKD. The CDR3 covers 14 residues. Trimming shortened V by 8 bases and J by 6 bases, and 18 bases separated the two germline ends. The CDR3 loop reads CAISVELALDTQYF. CDR3 nucleotide sequence: TGTGCCATCTCAGTCGAACTAGCCTTGGATACGCAGTATTTT.

In this sample, this clonotype turned up a few times. The chain has TRBV4-1 and TRBJ1-3; D is undetermined. CDR1 and CDR2 (germline): MGHRA, YSYEKL. The CDR3 contains 16 residues. Trimming took off 1 base at V and 5 bases at J, with 15 bases between the two ends. CDR3 loop: CASSQVAGSGRNTIYF. CDR3 DNA: TGCGCCAGCAGCCAAGTAGCCGGATCCGGAAGAAACACCATATATTTT.

This clonotype appeared a few times. The J gene is TRBJ2-2, the V gene TRBV7-2; 9 positions match TRBD2. Germline V gene lookup returns CDR1 SGHTA and CDR2 FQGNSA. V shed 6 bases, J shed 3 bases, and the junction held 8 bases outside the gene matches. CDR3 size: 16 residues. CDR3 in DNA: TGTGCCAGCAGGGTAGCGGGAGCGGTCGACACCGGGGAGCTGTTTTTT. The encoded protein is CASRVAGAVDTGELFF.

This clonotype was picked up many times. V usage is TRBV5-1 and J usage is TRBJ2-1, with D perhaps given as TRBD1 or TRBD2 (5 bases each). V gave up 0 bases and J gave up 6 bases, with 10 bases separating them. This CDR3 is built from 14 residues. In germline, CDR1 is SGHRS, CDR2 YFSETQ. The CDR3 reads CASSLGDPSNEQFF. The DNA for the CDR3 is TGCGCCAGCAGCTTGGGGGACCCCTCCAATGAGCAGTTCTTC.

This chain joins TRBV29-1 and TRBJ2-5; 12 positions match TRBD1. Germline values: CDR1 SQVTM, CDR2 ANQGSEA. CDR3 length equals 16 residues. The junction had 10 bases not matched to a gene; V was cut back by 3 bases and J by 5 bases. This CDR3 reads CSVEFGTGGLQETQYF. CDR3 DNA: TGCAGCGTTGAGTTTGGGACAGGGGGCTTGCAGGAGACCCAGTACTTC.

This clonotype has just a few counts. V and J are TRBV4-3 and TRBJ2-1; D call uncertain. Germline V gives CDR1 LGHNA, CDR2 YSLEER. This CDR3 region has 16 residues. The V gene lost 1 base and the J gene lost 0 bases, with 10 bases spanning the gap. The CDR3 spells CASSQVTSYSYNEQFF. CDR3 nucleotides: TGCGCCAGCAGCCAAGTTACATCTTACTCCTACAATGAGCAGTTCTTC.

The chain recombines TRBV28 with TRBJ1-5, with unresolved D. V was cut by 3 bases and J by 6 bases, with 18 bases left in between. This CDR3 has 16 residues. Germline V gene data show CDR1 as MDHEN and CDR2 as SYDVKM. In DNA, the CDR3 is TGTGCCAGCAGTTTCCCGACTTACCCCACCTCTCAGCCCCAGCATTTT. Its translation is CASSFPTYPTSQPQHF.

This clonotype was found a few times. The chain recombines TRBV7-8 with TRBJ2-1; possible D gene TRBD2, 5 bases. CDR1 is SGHVS and CDR2 is FQNEAQ in the germline V gene. The CDR3 totals 13 residues. Trimming stripped 1 base from V and 8 bases from J, with 9 bases between. The CDR3 DNA reads TGTGCCAGCAGCTTAGGATTCGGGGATGAGCAGTTCTTC. Residues: CASSLGFGDEQFF.